This T cell receptor (beta chain) was captured in a study of shared clonotypes between healthy human individuals. V lost 6 bases, J lost 1 base, and 9 bases lay in between. This CDR3 has 12 residues. Germline lookup yields CDR1 SQVTM and CDR2 ANQGSEA. In the case of this clone: Its target is unknown. Other DNA sequences of this sample code for an identical CDR3.

All of the donors resided in Nashville, Tennessee, and each was a Caucasian adult. Whole-study findings and limits: Naive subsets generally had larger estimated richness than memory subsets.

Clones were sequenced by immunoSEQ multiplex PCR, and TCRdb holds only the in-frame ones, with some missing. The sample yields 2 million to 2.5 million clones, around 95% seen once. Sequenced input: naive CD4+ T cells sorted from blood. The sample's subset: CD45RA+ positively selected. This chain uses TRBV29-1 with TRBJ2-5; D may be TRBD1 or TRBD2 (5 bases each). The sequence was collected from a young man in good health. CDR3 loop: CSVGTAQETQYF. The CDR3 region has the DNA TGCAGCGTCGGGACGGCCCAAGAGACCCAGTACTTC.